This T cell receptor beta chain is drawn from a study of T-cell memory formation after mild COVID-19. In germline, CDR1 is MNHEY, CDR2 SVGAGI. The V end was cut by 2 bases, the J end by 6 bases, with 13 bases between. The CDR3 is 14 residues long. As regards this clonotype: Its antigen remains unidentified.

Regarding the study as a whole: Clones that shrank (day 15 to 85) were balanced CD4/CD8, whereas later expanders leaned CD4+. Cross-reactive memory appears to have joined, as suggested by some responding clones showing up in pre-infection memory.

MiXCR was run by TCRdb on the 5' RACE reads, yielding one entry per CDR3 protein. The sample consists of about 57,000 distinct CDR3 sequences, 10% to 15% of them appearing once. Source material: PBMCs or a T cell subset sorted from them (not recorded which). This TCR derives from a man between 18 and 35 years old who had mild COVID-19 (a few samples of this study predate the infection). Cell type and time point are not known. The V and J genes are TRBV6-5 and TRBJ1-1; maybe TRBD1 (6 bases). The CDR3 nucleotides are TGTGCCAGCAGTTACGGACAGAATAAGGCTGAAGCTTTCTTT. This sequence encodes CASSYGQNKAEAFF.